Below, 5 T cell receptor beta chains from the same sample are listed, as sequenced in a study of CD8+CD57+ T cells in acquired aplastic anemia. Genomic DNA, the template, was used for profiling of the TCR beta VDJ and CDR3. A single record per CDR3 protein comes from TCRdb applying MiXCR to the reads. The sample lists approximately 200,000 distinct CDR3 sequences, about 64% occurring once. Sequenced material: sorted CD4+, CD8+, or CD8+CD57+ T cells (not recorded which) from PBMCs. Receptor source: a human donor with severe aplastic anemia or a healthy control (not recorded which).

This chain uses TRBV19 with TRBJ1-5; TRBD1 matches at 10 bases. CDR3 length equals 15 residues. Germline lookup yields CDR1 LNHDA and CDR2 SQIVND (reference sequence). V shed 2 bases, J shed 6 bases, and the junction held 4 bases outside the gene matches. In DNA form, the CDR3 reads TGTGCCAGTAGTATAAGGACAGGGGGGGGTCAGCCCCAGCATTTT. Translation: CASSIRTGGGQPQHF.

This clonotype was seen more than once but under ten times. The chain joins TRBV24-1 to TRBJ1-2, with D unclear. The length of the CDR3 is 14 residues. Germline assignment: CDR1 KGHDR and CDR2 SFDVKD. With 2 bases removed from V and 4 bases from J, the gap between germline ends came to 10 bases. CDR3 sequence reads: CATSDSLRTYGYTF. CDR3 coding DNA: TGTGCCACCAGTGATTCCTTACGCACCTATGGCTACACCTTC.

The CDR3 nucleotides are TGTGCCAGCAGCTCTTGGGAGGGCCTGGGCGATGAGCAGTTCTTC. Translating gives CASSSWEGLGDEQFF. This chain joins TRBV7-2 and TRBJ2-1; 7 nucleotides line up with TRBD2. Germline trimming cut 4 bases from V and 8 bases from J; bases unmatched to any gene: 11. Germline CDR1 and CDR2: SGHTA and FQGNSA. The CDR3 spans 15 residues.

The V call is TRBV7-3, the J call TRBJ2-3, with D possibly matching TRBD1 (6 bases). The CDR3 runs to 14 residues. The germline gives CDR1 SGHTA, CDR2 FQGTGA. Trimming took off 4 bases at V and 1 base at J, with 9 bases between the two ends. This CDR3 is CASSSNRGTDTQYF. CDR3 sequence (DNA): TGTGCCAGCAGCTCGAACAGGGGCACAGATACGCAGTATTTT.

The chain uses TRBV7-6 and TRBJ2-1; tentatively, D is TRBD1 (9 bases). This CDR3 region has 18 residues. Germline CDR1 reads SGHVS; CDR2 reads FNYEAQ. V was pared by 1 base and J by 6 bases, with 22 bases between. The CDR3 nucleotides read TGTGCCAGCAGCTTAGGACAGGGGGGCGGGGGGTTGTTCAATGAGCAGTTCTTC. Its protein product is CASSLGQGGGGLFNEQFF.